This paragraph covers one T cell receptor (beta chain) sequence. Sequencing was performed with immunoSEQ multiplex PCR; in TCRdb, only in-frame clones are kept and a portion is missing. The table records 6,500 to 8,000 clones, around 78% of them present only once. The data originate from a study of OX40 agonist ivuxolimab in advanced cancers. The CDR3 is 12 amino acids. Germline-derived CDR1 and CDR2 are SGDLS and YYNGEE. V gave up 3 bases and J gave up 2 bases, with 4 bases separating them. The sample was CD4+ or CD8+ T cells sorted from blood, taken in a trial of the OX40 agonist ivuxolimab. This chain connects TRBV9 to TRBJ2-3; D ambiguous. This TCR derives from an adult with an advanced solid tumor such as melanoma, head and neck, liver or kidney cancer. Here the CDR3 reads CASSGDTDTQYF. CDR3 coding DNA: TGTGCCAGCAGCGGAGACACAGATACGCAGTATTTT. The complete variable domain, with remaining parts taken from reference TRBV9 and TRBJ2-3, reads DSGVTQTPKHLITATGQRVTLRCSPRSGDLSVYWYQQSLDQGLQFLIQYYNGEERAKGNILERFSAQQFPDLHSELNLSSLELGDSALYFCASSGDTDTQYFGPGTRLTVL.